The source of this T cell receptor (beta chain) is a study of shared clonotypes between healthy human individuals. Study-wide context: A couple of female and a few male donors aged 18 to 49 were enrolled.

This CDR3 is built from 15 residues. The germline CDR1 and CDR2 sequences are SQVTM and ANQGSEA. V gave up 3 bases and J gave up 5 bases; unmatched junction bases: 6. The naive CD8 subset, CD45RO-negative cells positively selected for CCR7, excluded terminally differentiated effector memory CD45RA+ cells. The assay was run at deep level. Splitting of each subset's genomic DNA was done evenly across several immunoSEQ plates. Assay used: immunoSEQ multiplex PCR; TCRdb lists only in-frame clones, some missing. In the table there are millions of clones, about 93% of which are singletons. The chain employs TRBV29-1 and TRBJ2-1; 11 bases match TRBD2. This TCR was sampled from a man aged 18 to 30 in good health. Some clones in this sample may be carry-over from other donors' samples. The sequenced sample consisted of naive CD8+ T cells from PBMCs. The CDR3 here is CSVDPTSGSNNEQFF. The CDR3 coding sequence is TGCAGCGTTGATCCCACTAGCGGGAGCAACAATGAGCAGTTCTTC.